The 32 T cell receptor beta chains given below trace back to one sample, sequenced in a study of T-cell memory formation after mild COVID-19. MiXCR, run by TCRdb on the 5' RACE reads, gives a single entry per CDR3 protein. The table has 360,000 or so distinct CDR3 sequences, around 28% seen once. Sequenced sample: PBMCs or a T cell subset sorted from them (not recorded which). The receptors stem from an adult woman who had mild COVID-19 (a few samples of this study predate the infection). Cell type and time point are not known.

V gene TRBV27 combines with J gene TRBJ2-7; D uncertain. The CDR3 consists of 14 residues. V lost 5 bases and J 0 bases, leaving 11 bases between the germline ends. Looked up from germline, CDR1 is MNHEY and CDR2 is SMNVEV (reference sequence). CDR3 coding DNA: TGTGCCAGCAGTATCAGAGGTAGCTCCTACGAGCAGTACTTC. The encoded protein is CASSIRGSSYEQYF.

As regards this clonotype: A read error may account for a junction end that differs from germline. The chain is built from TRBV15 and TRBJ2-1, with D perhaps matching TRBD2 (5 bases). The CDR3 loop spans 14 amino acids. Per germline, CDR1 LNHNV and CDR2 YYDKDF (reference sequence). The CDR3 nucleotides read TGTGCCACCAGCATACGAACGGACTCCAGATGGCAGGTCTTC. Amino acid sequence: CATSIRTDSRWQVF.

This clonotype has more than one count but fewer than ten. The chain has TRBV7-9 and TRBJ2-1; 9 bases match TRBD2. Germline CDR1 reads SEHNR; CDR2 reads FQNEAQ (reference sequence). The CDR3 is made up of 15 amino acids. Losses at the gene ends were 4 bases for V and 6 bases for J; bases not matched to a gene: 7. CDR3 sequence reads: CASSYTSGYGNEQFF. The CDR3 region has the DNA TGTGCCAGCAGCTACACTAGCGGGTATGGCAATGAGCAGTTCTTC.

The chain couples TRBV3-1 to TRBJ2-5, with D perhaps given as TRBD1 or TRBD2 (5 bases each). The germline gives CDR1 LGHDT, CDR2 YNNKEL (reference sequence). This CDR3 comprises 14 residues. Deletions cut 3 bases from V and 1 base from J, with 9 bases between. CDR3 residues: CASSQPGPQETQYF. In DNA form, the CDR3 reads TGTGCCAGCAGCCAGCCGGGACCCCAAGAGACCCAGTACTTC.

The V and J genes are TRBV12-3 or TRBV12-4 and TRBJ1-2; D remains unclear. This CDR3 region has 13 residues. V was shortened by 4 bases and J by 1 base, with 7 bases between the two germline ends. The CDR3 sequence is CASSSTNNYGYTF. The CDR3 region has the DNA TGTGCCAGCAGTTCGACAAATAACTATGGCTACACCTTC.

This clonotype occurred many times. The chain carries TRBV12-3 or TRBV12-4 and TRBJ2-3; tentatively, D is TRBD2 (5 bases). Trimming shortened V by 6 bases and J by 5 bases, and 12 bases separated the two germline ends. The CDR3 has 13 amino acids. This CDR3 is CASSLITRDTQYF. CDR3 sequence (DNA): TGTGCCAGCAGCCTCATTACTAGAGATACGCAGTATTTT.

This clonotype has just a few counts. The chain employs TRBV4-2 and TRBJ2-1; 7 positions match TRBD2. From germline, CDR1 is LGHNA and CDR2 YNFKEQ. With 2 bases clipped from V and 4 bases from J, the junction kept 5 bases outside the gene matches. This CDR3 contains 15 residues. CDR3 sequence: CASSQWQRGYNEQFF. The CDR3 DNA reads TGTGCCAGCAGCCAATGGCAGCGGGGATACAATGAGCAGTTCTTC.

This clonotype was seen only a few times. DNA of the CDR3: TGTGCCACCAGTGATACCGGGGAGCTGTTTTTT. It specifies CATSDTGELFF. The chain is built from TRBV24-1 and TRBJ2-2; D is ambiguous. The CDR3 has 11 amino acids. The germline V gene has CDR1 KGHDR and CDR2 SFDVKD. Deletions cut 3 bases from V and 5 bases from J, with 0 bases between.

The CDR3 nucleotides are TGCAGTGCTAGAGTTCGGGTTGGGAATGAAAAACTGTTTTTT. It specifies CSARVRVGNEKLFF. The chain recombines TRBV20-1 with TRBJ1-4; D ambiguous. This CDR3 has 14 residues. V lost 1 base, J lost 5 bases, and 11 bases lay in between. In germline, CDR1 is DFQATT, CDR2 SNEGSKA (reference sequence).

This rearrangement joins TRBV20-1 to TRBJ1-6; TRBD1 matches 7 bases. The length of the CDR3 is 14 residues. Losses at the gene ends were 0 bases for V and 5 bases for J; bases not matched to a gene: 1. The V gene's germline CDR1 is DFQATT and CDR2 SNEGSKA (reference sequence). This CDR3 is CSARDDRDNSPLHF. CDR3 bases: TGCAGTGCTAGAGATGACAGGGATAATTCACCCCTCCACTTT.

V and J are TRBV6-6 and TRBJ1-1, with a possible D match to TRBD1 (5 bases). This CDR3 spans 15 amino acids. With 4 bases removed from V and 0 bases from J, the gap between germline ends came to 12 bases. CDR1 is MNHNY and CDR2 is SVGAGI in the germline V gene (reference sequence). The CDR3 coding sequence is TGTGCCAGCAGTTTGAATACAGGAGTGAACACTGAAGCTTTCTTT. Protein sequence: CASSLNTGVNTEAFF.

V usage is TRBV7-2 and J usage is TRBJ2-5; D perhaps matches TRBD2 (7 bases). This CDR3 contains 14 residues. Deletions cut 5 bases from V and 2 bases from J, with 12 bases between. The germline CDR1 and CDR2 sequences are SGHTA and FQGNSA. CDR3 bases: TGTGCCAGCAGCGGAGGGGGAGGGCAAGAGACCCAGTACTTC. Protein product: CASSGGGGQETQYF. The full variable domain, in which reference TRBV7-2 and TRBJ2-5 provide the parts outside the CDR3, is GAGVSQSPSNKVTEKGKDVELRCDPISGHTALYWYRQSLGQGLEFLIYFQGNSAPDKSGLPSDRFSAERTGGSVSTLTIQRTQQEDSAVYLCASSGGGGQETQYFGPGTRLLVL.

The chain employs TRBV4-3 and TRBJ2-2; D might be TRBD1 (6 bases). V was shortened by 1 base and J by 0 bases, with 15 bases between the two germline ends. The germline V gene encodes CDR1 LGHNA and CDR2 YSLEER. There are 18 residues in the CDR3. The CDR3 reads CASSQARDRRANTGELFF. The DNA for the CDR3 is TGCGCCAGCAGCCAAGCCCGCGACAGGCGAGCGAACACCGGGGAGCTGTTTTTT.

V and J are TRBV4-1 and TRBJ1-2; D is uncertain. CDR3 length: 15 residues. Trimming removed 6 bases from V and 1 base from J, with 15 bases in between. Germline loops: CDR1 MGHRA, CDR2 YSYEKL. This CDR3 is CASRGPRKLNYGYTF. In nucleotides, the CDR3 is TGCGCCAGCAGAGGCCCTAGGAAACTTAACTATGGCTACACCTTC.

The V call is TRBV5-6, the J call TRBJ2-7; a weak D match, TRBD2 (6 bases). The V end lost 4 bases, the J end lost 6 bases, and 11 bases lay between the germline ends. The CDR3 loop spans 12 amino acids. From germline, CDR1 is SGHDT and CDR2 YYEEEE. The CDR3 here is CASSPGVGEQYF. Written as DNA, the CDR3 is TGTGCCAGCAGCCCGGGGGTGGGCGAGCAGTACTTC.

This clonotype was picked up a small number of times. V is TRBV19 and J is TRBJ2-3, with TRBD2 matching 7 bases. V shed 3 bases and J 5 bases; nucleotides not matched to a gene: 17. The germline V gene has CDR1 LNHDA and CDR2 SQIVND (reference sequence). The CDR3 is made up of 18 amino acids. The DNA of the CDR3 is TGTGCCAGTAGTATCCTACCGTTTAGTGGGAGGGATAGAGATACGCAGTATTTT. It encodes CASSILPFSGRDRDTQYF.

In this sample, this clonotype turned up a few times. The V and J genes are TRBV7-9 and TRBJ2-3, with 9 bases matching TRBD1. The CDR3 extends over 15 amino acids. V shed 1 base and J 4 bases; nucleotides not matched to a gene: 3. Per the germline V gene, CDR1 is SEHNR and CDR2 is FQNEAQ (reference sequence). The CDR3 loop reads CASSLGDRDSDTQYF. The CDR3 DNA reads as TGTGCCAGCAGCTTAGGGGACAGGGATTCAGATACGCAGTATTTT.

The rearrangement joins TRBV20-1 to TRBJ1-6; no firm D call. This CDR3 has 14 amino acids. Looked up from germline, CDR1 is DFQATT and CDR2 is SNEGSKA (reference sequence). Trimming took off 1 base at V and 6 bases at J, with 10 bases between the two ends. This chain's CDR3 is CSARGQALNSPLHF. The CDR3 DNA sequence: TGCAGTGCTAGAGGGCAGGCCCTTAATTCACCCCTCCACTTT.

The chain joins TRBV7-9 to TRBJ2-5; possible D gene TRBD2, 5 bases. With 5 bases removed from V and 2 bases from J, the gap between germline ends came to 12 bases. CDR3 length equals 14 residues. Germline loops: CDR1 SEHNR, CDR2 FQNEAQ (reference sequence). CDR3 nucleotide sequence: TGTGCCAGCAGCCCCGCCGGGGTGCAAGAGACCCAGTACTTC. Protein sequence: CASSPAGVQETQYF.

The CDR3: CASSIGLAGSEQYF. In nucleotides, the CDR3 is TGTGCCAGCAGTATCGGACTAGCGGGAAGCGAGCAGTACTTC. This chain uses TRBV12-3 or TRBV12-4 with TRBJ2-7; 12 nucleotides match TRBD2. There are 14 residues in the CDR3. After removal of 5 bases from V and 6 bases from J, the junction contained 5 bases not matched to a gene.

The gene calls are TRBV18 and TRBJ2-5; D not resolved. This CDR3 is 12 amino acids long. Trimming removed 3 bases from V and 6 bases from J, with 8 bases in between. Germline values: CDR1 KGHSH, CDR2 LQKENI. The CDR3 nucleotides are TGTGCCAGCTCACCTAGTGACAAGACCCAGTACTTC. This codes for CASSPSDKTQYF.

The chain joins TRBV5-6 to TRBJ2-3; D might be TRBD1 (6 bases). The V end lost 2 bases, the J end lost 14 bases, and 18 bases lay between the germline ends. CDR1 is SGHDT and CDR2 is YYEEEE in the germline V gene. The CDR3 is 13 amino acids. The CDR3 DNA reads TGTGCCAGCAGCTTAGGAAGAAGGGGGACCCGGTATTTT. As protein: CASSLGRRGTRYF.

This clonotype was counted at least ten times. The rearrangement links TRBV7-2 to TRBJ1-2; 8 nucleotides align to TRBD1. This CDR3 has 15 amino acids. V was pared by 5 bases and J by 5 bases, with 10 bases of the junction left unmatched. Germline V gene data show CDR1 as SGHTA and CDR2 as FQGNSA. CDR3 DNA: TGTGCCAGCAGCCCCGGGACAGGCCTCGGTTATGGCTACACCTTC. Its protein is CASSPGTGLGYGYTF.

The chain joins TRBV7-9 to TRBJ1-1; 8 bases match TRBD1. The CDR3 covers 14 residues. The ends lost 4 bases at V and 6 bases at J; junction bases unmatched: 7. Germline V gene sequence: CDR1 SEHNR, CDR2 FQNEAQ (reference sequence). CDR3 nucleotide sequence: TGTGCCAGCAGCTCTTACCCAGGGGGCCCTGAAGCTTTCTTT. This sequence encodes CASSSYPGGPEAFF.

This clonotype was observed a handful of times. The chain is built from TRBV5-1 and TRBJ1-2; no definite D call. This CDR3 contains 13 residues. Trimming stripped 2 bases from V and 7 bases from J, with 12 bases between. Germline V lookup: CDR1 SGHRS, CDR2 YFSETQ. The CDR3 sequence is CASSFDPKSGYTF. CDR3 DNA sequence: TGCGCCAGCAGCTTTGACCCTAAGAGTGGCTACACCTTC.

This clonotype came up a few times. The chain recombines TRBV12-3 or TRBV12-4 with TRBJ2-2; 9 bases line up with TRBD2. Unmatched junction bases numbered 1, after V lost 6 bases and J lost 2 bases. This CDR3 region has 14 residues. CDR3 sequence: CASRAGGNTGELFF. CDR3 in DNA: TGTGCCAGCAGAGCGGGGGGTAACACCGGGGAGCTGTTTTTT.

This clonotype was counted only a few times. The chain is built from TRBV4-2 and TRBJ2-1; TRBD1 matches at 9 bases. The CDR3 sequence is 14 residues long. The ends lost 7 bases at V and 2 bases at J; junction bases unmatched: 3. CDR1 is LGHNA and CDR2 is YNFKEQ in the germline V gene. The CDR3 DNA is TGTGCCAGCAAGGGACAGGGTACCTACAATGAGCAGTTCTTC. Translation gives CASKGQGTYNEQFF.

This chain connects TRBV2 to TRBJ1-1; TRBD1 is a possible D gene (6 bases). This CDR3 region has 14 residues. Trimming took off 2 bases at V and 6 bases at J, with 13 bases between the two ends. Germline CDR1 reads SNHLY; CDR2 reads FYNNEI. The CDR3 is CASSEWPGESEAFF. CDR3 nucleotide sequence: TGTGCCAGCAGTGAATGGCCAGGGGAATCTGAAGCTTTCTTT.

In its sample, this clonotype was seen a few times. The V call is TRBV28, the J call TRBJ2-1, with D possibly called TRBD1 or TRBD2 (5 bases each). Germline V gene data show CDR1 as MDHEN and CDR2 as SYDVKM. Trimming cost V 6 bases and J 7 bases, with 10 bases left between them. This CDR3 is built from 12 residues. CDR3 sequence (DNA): TGTGCCAGCAGCCACGAGGGGAATGAGCAGTTCTTC. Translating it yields CASSHEGNEQFF.

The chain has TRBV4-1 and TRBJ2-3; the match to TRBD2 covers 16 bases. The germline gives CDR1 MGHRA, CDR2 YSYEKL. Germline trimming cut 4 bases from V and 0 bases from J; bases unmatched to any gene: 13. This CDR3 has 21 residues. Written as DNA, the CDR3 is TGCGCCAGCAGCCGCCTCGGGACTAGCGGGGGGGCTATCGGGAGCACAGATACGCAGTATTTT. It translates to CASSRLGTSGGAIGSTDTQYF.

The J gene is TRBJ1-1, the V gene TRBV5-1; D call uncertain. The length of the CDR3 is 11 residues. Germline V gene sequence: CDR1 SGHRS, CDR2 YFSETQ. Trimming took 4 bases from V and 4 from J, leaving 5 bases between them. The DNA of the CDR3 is TGCGCCAGCAGCATGGGCACTGAAGCTTTCTTT. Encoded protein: CASSMGTEAFF.

This CDR3 reads CASSPHRQGATMGAPDTQYF. The CDR3 nucleotides read TGTGCCAGCAGTCCGCATAGACAGGGGGCCACTATGGGCGCCCCAGATACGCAGTATTTT. The chain employs TRBV27 and TRBJ2-3; 10 bases line up with TRBD1. The CDR3 loop spans 20 amino acids. The V and J ends lost 5 bases and 4 bases, in that order; junction bases with no gene match: 21. The germline V gene encodes CDR1 MNHEY and CDR2 SMNVEV (reference sequence).